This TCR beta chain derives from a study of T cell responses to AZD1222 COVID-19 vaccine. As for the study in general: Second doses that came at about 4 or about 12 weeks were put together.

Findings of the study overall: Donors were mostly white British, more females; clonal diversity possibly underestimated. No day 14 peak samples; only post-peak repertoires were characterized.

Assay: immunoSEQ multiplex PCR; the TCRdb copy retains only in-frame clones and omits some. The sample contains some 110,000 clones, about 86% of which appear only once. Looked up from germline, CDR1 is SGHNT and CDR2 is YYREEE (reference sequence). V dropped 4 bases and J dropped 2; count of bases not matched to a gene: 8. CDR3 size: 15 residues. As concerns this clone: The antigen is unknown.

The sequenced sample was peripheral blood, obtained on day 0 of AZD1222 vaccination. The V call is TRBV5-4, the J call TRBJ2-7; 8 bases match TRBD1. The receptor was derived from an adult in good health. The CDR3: CASSRGQGPPYEQYF. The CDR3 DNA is TGTGCCAGCAGCCGTGGACAGGGTCCACCCTACGAGCAGTACTTC.